Detailed here is one TCR beta chain. The source of the sample is a study of control samples from healthy donors and cancer patients. The CDR3 spans 13 residues. Trimming removed 2 bases at V and 8 bases at J, with 10 bases between. CDR1 is MNHEY and CDR2 is SMNVEV in the germline V gene (reference sequence). Using immunoSEQ multiplex PCR, the repertoire was profiled, and TCRdb retains in-frame clones only, with some absent. The table lists fewer than 200,000 clones, more than 90% of them singletons. The TCR sequence derives from a man under 40 in good health. Sequencing used blood. The chain is built from TRBV27 and TRBJ1-5; TRBD1 is a possible D gene (6 bases). CDR3 DNA sequence: TGTGCCAGCAGTTTAGTCGGGGGCGAGCCCCAGCATTTT. It yields the protein CASSLVGGEPQHF.